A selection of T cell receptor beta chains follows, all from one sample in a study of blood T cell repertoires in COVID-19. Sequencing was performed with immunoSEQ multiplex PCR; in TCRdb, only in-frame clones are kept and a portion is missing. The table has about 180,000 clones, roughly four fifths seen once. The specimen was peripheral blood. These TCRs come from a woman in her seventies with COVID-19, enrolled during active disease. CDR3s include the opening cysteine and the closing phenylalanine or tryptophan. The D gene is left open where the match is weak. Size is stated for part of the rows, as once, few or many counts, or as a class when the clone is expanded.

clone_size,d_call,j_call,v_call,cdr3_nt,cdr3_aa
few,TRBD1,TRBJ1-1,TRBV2,TGTGCCAGCAGCTACAGGGGAACTGAAGCTTTCTTT,CASSYRGTEAFF
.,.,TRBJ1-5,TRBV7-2,TGTGCCAGCAGCTTAGACAGGGATTTCCAGCCCCAGCATTTT,CASSLDRDFQPQHF
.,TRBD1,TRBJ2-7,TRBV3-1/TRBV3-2,TGTGCCAGCAGAAAAACCAGGGGGCCCTCCTACGAGCAGTACTTC,CASRKTRGPSYEQYF
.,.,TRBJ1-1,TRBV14,TGTGCCAGCAGCCTCGCGGGGGGTACTGAAGCTTTCTTT,CASSLAGGTEAFF
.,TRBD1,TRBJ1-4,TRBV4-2,TGTGCCAGCAGCCAACCGGGACAGGGAGGCGAAAAACTGTTTTTT,CASSQPGQGGEKLFF
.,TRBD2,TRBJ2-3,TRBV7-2,TGTGCCAGCAGCTTGGGACTAGCGAGCACAGATACGCAGTATTTT,CASSLGLASTDTQYF
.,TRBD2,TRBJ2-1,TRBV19,TGTGCCAGTACGCTGCTAGCGGGAGGTTACAATGAGCAGTTCTTC,CASTLLAGGYNEQFF
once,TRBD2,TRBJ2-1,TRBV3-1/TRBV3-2,TGTGCCAGCAGCCCTGGGACTAGCGGGAGCGATCATGAGCAGTTCTTC,CASSPGTSGSDHEQFF
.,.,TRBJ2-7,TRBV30,TGTGCCTGGAGTTCGCGCCGGGGGGCTGGGGGGCAGTACTTC,CAWSSRRGAGGQYF
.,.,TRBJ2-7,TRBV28,TGTGCCAGTGGGATACTAGAGTACGAGCAGTACTTC,CASGILEYEQYF
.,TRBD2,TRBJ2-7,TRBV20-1,TGCAGTGCTAGTTCGTGGGAGGGAGGACACGAGCAGTACTTC,CSASSWEGGHEQYF
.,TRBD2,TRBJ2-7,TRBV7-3,TGTGCCAGCAGCTTAATGGGCGGGAGGTCCTACGAGCAGTACTTC,CASSLMGGRSYEQYF
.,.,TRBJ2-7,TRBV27,TGTGCCAGCAGTTTAAGGGGACTCCCGAACTACGAGCAGTACTTC,CASSLRGLPNYEQYF
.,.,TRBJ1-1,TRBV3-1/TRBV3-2,TGTGCCAGCAGCCCTGGCAACCCAGGGGCTGAAGCTTTCTTT,CASSPGNPGAEAFF
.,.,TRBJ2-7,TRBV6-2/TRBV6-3,TGTGCCAGCAGTTTCTCAGCAGGGTCCAACGAGCAGTACTTC,CASSFSAGSNEQYF
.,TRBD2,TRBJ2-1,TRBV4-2,TGTGCCAGCAGCCAAGGGCTCCTAACTAGCGGGAGGGCCGGGAATGAGCAGTTCTTC,CASSQGLLTSGRAGNEQFF
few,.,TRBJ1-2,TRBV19,TGTGCCAGTAGTACCTCCCATTCGGTAAACTATGGCTACACCTTC,CASSTSHSVNYGYTF
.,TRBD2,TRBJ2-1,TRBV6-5,TGTGCCAGCAGTTATTCGGGACTAGGGGACAATGAGCAGTTCTTC,CASSYSGLGDNEQFF
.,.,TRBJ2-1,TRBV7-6,TGTGCCAGCAGCCCCTCCAGGGGGCAGTTCTTC,CASSPSRGQFF
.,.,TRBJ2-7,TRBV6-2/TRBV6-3,TGTGCCAGCAGTGTACCCAATACAGGGTTCTACGAGCAGTACTTC,CASSVPNTGFYEQYF
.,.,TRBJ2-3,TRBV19,TGTGCCAGTAGTATAGATGCGGGTAGGGCAGATACGCAGTATTTT,CASSIDAGRADTQYF
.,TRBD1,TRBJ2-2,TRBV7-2,TGTGCCAGCAGCCCAGAGGGGGCTGGGACCGGGGAGCTGTTTTTT,CASSPEGAGTGELFF
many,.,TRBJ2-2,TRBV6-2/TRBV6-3,TGTGCCAGCAGTAGGACAAGGGGAAACATCGGGGAGCTGTTTTTT,CASSRTRGNIGELFF
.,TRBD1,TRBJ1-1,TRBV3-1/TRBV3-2,TGTGCCAGCAGCCCTCCCAGGGGGAAAAACACTGAAGCTTTCTTT,CASSPPRGKNTEAFF
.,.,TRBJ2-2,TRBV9,TGTGCCAGCAGCGTAGAGCTCAAGCCGGCCGGGGAGCTGTTTTTT,CASSVELKPAGELFF
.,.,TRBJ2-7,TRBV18,TGTGCCAGCTCAGAGGATCAGGGTGGGTACGAGCAGTACTTC,CASSEDQGGYEQYF
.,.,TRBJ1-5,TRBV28,TGTGCCAGCATACAGGGAGGGGTGAGCAATCAGCCCCAGCATTTT,CASIQGGVSNQPQHF
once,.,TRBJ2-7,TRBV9,TGTGCCAGCAGCGTCCATACGGGGGAAGGGAGCGAGCAGTACTTC,CASSVHTGEGSEQYF
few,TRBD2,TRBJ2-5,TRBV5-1,TGCGCCAGCAGCTTGGGCGGGGGCCAAGAGACCCAGTACTTC,CASSLGGGQETQYF
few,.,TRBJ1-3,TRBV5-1,TGCGCCAGCAGCGACAACTCTGGAAACACCATATATTTT,CASSDNSGNTIYF
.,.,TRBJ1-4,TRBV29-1,TGCAGCGCCCTCGGGGGGGTAGGGGAAAAACTGTTTTTT,CSALGGVGEKLFF
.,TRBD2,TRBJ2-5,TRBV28,TGTGCCAGCACCCTAATTTCGAGCGGGAGGGCACGGGAGACCCAGTACTTC,CASTLISSGRARETQYF
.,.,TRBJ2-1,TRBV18,TGTGCCAGCTCACTAGGAGCTTGGACTGATGAGCAGTTCTTC,CASSLGAWTDEQFF
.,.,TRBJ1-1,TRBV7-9,TGTGCCAGCAGCTTAGTTAGTGAAGCTTTCTTT,CASSLVSEAFF
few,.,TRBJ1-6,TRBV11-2,TGTGCCAGCAGCTTAGTTTCGGGGGTATCGTCACCCCTCCACTTT,CASSLVSGVSSPLHF
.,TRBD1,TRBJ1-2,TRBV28,TGTGCCAGCAGTCGGACAGGGGGCGCGCGCTCGGGTGGCTACACCTTC,CASSRTGGARSGGYTF
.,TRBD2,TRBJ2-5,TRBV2,TGTGCCAGTCGAGGGCGGGAGTTACCTCAAGAGACCCAGTACTTC,CASRGRELPQETQYF
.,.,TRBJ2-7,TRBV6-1,TGTGCCAGCAGTGAAAGGGGGTGGGGAACCTCCTACGAGCAGTACTTC,CASSERGWGTSYEQYF
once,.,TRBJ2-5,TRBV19,TGTGCCAGTAGTATCTCCGAGACCCAGTACTTC,CASSISETQYF
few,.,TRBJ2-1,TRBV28,TGTGCCAGCAGCCACACCAGGCGGGTTTCCTACAATGAGCAGTTCTTC,CASSHTRRVSYNEQFF
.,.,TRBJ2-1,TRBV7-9,TGTGCCAGCAGCTTTTCGGGGTTCCAGTTCTTC,CASSFSGFQFF